This T cell receptor beta chain was found in a study of PD-1 blockade in mismatch repair-deficient tumors. Background on the study: All were previously treated, progressing patients with approximately 12 mismatch repair-deficient cancer types. Study findings and constraints: After pembrolizumab, tumor-resident clones rose rapidly, then generally contracted before radiologic responses.

PCR or immunohistochemistry showed mismatch repair deficiency in every enrolled patient. Three pembrolizumab responders had their TCRs sequenced. Repertoires were generated with immunoSEQ multiplex PCR, while TCRdb's copy carries only in-frame clones and drops some. The data contain some 70,000 clones, more than 75% of them singletons. Of note for this clone: Its antigen is not identified.

V was cut by 7 bases and J by 5 bases, with 20 bases left in between. This CDR3 is built from 15 residues. Germline V gene lookup returns CDR1 SNHLY and CDR2 FYNNEI. J is TRBJ2-5 and V is TRBV2; maybe TRBD2 (5 bases). The specimen was peripheral blood, collected 2 weeks after starting pembrolizumab. The TCR was taken from an adult with mismatch repair-deficient cancer. The CDR3 here is CASNLIGPPGETQYF. The CDR3 nucleotides are TGTGCCAGCAACCTGATAGGACCACCGGGGGAGACCCAGTACTTC. The full variable domain, its missing parts supplied by reference TRBV2 and TRBJ2-5, is EPEVTQTPSHQVTQMGQEVILRCVPISNHLYFYWYRQILGQKVEFLVSFYNNEISEKSEIFDDQFSVERPDGSNFTLKIRSTKLEDSAMYFCASNLIGPPGETQYFGPGTRLLVL.